Listed below are T cell receptor beta chains from one sample, sequenced in a study of T cells in Graves' hyperthyroidism and ophthalmopathy. A single record per CDR3 protein comes from TCRdb applying MiXCR to the multiplex PCR reads. The sample shows about 580,000 distinct CDR3 sequences, about 15% of them seen only once. The sequencing sample was made of blood. The source is a woman in her twenties or thirties with Graves' hyperthyroidism that later progressed to Graves' ophthalmopathy. Both conserved end residues are part of each CDR3. Each record gives: D gene, clone size, V gene, CDR3 protein. The D gene is left open where the match is weak. Only some rows state a clone size, as once, few, many or a class for expanded clones.

NA NA TRBV7-2 CASSFLDSYNEQFF
TRBD1 NA TRBV4-3 CASSQDNDRGEAGANVLTF
TRBD2 many TRBV19 CASSITSASYEQYF
NA many TRBV7-2 CASSLIPGQLFF
NA many TRBV6-1 CASSYRRVFGDYGYTF
NA NA TRBV19 CASSIPGQSNQPQHF
NA few TRBV7-6 CASSSYPADSSWGQETQYF
NA many TRBV28 CASSPPGAIYQSNYGYTF
NA many TRBV2 CASIEGDGDSYEQYF
NA many TRBV28 CASSPGQPSGELFF
NA many TRBV2 CASRIGETQYF
NA many TRBV28 CASTLMTLGADTGELFF
NA few TRBV5-4 CASSETGLETQYF
NA many TRBV29-1 CSVEVFQPWYSADYGYTF
NA many TRBV20-1 CSASDTSQNTEAFF
NA few TRBV5-1 CASSLDVQPNQPQHF
NA few TRBV29-1 CSVGGINYGYTF
TRBD1 few TRBV5-1 CASSEPLGQGQETQYF
NA NA TRBV7-8 CASSLVAGLSGNTIYF
NA many TRBV7-3 CASSLMAGLSYEQYF
NA NA TRBV20-1 CSQARAVADTQYF
TRBD2 NA TRBV30 CAWDGGSACYF
NA many TRBV29-1 CSGGGSQDEGYTF
TRBD2 many TRBV6-1 CASRTSGRGDTQYF
NA NA TRBV20-1 CSARVATDYEQYF
NA few TRBV29-1 CSASDTQYF
NA few TRBV7-9 CASSLMSYGELFF
NA NA TRBV10-2 CASRPPSYEQYF
TRBD2 few TRBV5-4 CASSLGTTALAKNIQYF
TRBD2 many TRBV2 CASSSSGPYEQYF
NA many TRBV11-2 CASSSTRYEQYF
NA many TRBV6-2/TRBV6-3 CASSYADRIEAFF
NA many TRBV10-3 CAISEGGGLLDRLNTEAFF
TRBD2 few TRBV20-1 CSARVGRLAGGTGEQFF
NA many TRBV27 CASSLSSGYEQYF
NA many TRBV28 CATHLPYQETQYF
TRBD2 many TRBV11-2 CASSLGLAAHNEQFF
TRBD1 NA TRBV24-1 CATSRGQVADLQETQYF